This TCR beta chain was sequenced during a study of OX40 agonist ivuxolimab in advanced cancers. Assay: immunoSEQ multiplex PCR; the TCRdb copy retains only in-frame clones and omits some. The table has roughly 70,000 clones, roughly 82% seen once. Trimming cost V 3 bases and J 4 bases, with 11 bases left between them. Per germline, CDR1 SGHTS and CDR2 YDEGEE. This CDR3 is 13 amino acids long. The clonotype comes from an adult with an advanced solid tumor such as melanoma, head and neck, liver or kidney cancer. The chain recombines TRBV5-8 with TRBJ2-7, with D unresolved. The sample was CD4+ or CD8+ T cells sorted from blood, taken in a trial of the OX40 agonist ivuxolimab. DNA of the CDR3: TGTGCCAGCAGCTCGGGCGTGGGTTACGAGCAGTACTTC. This gives the protein CASSSGVGYEQYF.